This T cell receptor beta chain was captured in a study of early T cells in non-severe SARS-CoV-2 infection (dated by TCRdb to about 2021). Describing the broader study: Because TCR sequencing relied on bulk RNA taken from unsorted whole blood, pairing of alpha and beta chains was not possible.

The study was a case-control design nested within a healthcare worker cohort in London, UK, with weekly nasopharyngeal swab PCR tests and blood sampling. Healthcare workers were enrolled in the week of the UK lockdown, from 23 to 31 March 2020, and were followed every week for up to roughly 16 weeks. The research as a whole found: VDJdb matching was skewed toward anti-spike CD8 responses, so virus-specific expansions were likely underestimated and private and CD4 specificities were missed.

In its sample, this clonotype was seen a few times. There is no known antigen for this receptor. Base qualities were left out, and no much larger clone turns up one base away. Receptor amplification or capture employed 5' RACE. Sequenced using a NextSeq 500. To correct for sequencing error and PCR bias, the TCR library protocol tagged individual cDNA molecules with unique molecular identifiers. Both TCR alpha and beta chains were sequenced, and tight co-correlation was observed between alpha and beta sequence abundances in each sample. As for the authors' bioinformatics: V gene, J gene and CDR3 annotation of TCR sequences was performed with Decombinator V4. TCRs were defined as expanded if a significant change between any two time points was detected under a Poisson model with p below 0.0001. TCR abundances were normalised to the total number of TCRs sequenced per sample and expressed as counts per million. MAIT TCRs were defined by TRAV1-2 paired with TRAJ12, TRAJ20 or TRAJ33, and iNKT TCRs by TRAV10 paired with TRAJ18. VDJdb, accessed on 1 November 2021, was searched for TCRs annotated for CMV, EBV and SARS-CoV-2, and TCRs annotated for more than one antigen were excluded. The public reads were reprocessed in TCRdb via fastp at Q25 and MiXCR, keeping in-frame beta chains. Identical CDR3 protein sequences are pooled into one entry, listed with their most common genes and DNA. TCRdb's processing, not the study's, gives the V and J calls here. Across this sample there are about 64,000 distinct CDR3 sequences, with 10% to 15% seen only once. Clones ranked in the top ten supply around 1.4% of the sample.

V is pared back by 0 bases and J by 8 bases, with 6 bases lying between the germline termini. The CDR3 starts with the cysteine, ends with the phenylalanine, and has 12 residues. Here the CDR3 DNA is all that survives: 36 bases in frame from base 1. Based on the germline V gene (reference sequence), the CDR1 and CDR2 sequences are SGHNT and YYREEE. This sample comprised whole blood, obtained at baseline. The chain couples TRBV5-4 to TRBJ2-1; no D segment can be confidently identified. The clonotype was recovered from an adult who was a healthcare worker with PCR-confirmed SARS-CoV-2 infection or an uninfected control (not recorded which). This receptor carries the CDR3 CASSLEADEQFF. The DNA sequence is TGTGCCAGCAGCTTGGAAGCTGATGAGCAGTTCTTC.